This TCR beta chain is drawn from a study of graft-versus-host responses after intestinal transplantation. About the research overall: Recipients underwent multivisceral, liver-intestinal, or isolated intestinal transplants. Once they had received anti-thymocyte globulin induction, all recipients took tacrolimus and steroids for around three years. Study conclusions and caveats: GvH clones appeared in recipient marrow, some first in ileum or blood. Allografts carried high graft-versus-host to host-versus-graft clonal ratios in patients having graft-donor T cell macrochimerism.

V shed 1 base, J shed 2 bases, and the junction held 0 bases outside the gene matches. The germline V gene encodes CDR1 SGHTA and CDR2 FQGNSA. The CDR3 has 14 amino acids. A note on this clone: Its matching antigen is unknown.

Method: immunoSEQ multiplex PCR; TCRdb's copy keeps in-frame clones and lacks some. The sample lists roughly 100,000 clones, just under 95% seen once, with over 0.06% in the top ten. This specimen consisted of unstimulated CD8+ T cells sorted from spleen or lymph node cells, obtained before transplant. The clonotype was recovered from a human donor who was the organ donor for an intestinal transplant. The chain couples TRBV7-2 to TRBJ2-7; TRBD2 matches at 9 bases. CDR3 protein: CASSLGLAAYEQYF. The CDR3 bases are TGTGCCAGCAGCTTAGGACTAGCGGCCTACGAGCAGTACTTC.